This T cell receptor beta chain comes out of a study of blood T cell repertoires in COVID-19. Whole-study context: COVID-19 samples collected from the United States, Italy and Spain covered acute and convalescent phases.

Assay used: immunoSEQ multiplex PCR; TCRdb lists only in-frame clones, some missing. The table lists some 520,000 clones, 85% to 90% of them singletons, with approximately 0.9% in the top ten. The CDR3 consists of 16 residues. Trimming removed 2 bases from V and 6 bases from J; junction bases left unmatched: 7. The germline gives CDR1 SGHNT, CDR2 YYREEE (reference sequence). The source material was peripheral blood. This TCR derives from a young man with COVID-19, enrolled during active disease. This chain joins TRBV5-4 and TRBJ2-2; the match to TRBD2 covers 10 bases. CDR3 coding DNA: TGTGCCAGCAGCTTACAACTAAGCGGGGGGGCCGGGGAGCTGTTTTTT. Translation: CASSLQLSGGAGELFF.